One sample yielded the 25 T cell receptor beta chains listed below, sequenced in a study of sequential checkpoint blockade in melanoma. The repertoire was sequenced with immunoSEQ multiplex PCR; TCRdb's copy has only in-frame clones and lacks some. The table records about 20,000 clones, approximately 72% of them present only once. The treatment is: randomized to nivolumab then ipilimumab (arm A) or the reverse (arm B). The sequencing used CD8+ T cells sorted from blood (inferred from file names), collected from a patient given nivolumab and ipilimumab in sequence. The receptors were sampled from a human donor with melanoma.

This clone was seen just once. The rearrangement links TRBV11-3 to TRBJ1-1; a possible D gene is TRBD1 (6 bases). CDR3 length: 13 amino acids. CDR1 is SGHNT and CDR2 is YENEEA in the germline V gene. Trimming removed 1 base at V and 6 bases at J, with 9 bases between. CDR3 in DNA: TGTGCCAGCAGCTTAGGGGCAGGGGCTGAAGCTTTCTTT. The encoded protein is CASSLGAGAEAFF.

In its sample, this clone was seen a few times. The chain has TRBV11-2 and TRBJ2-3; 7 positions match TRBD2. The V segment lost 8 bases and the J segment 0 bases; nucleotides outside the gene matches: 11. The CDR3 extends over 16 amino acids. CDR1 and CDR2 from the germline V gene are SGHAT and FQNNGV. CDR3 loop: CASRLGLGRSTDTQYF. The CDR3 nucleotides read TGTGCCAGCCGCCTCGGACTAGGACGGAGCACAGATACGCAGTATTTT.

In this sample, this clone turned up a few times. Written as DNA, the CDR3 is TGTGCCAGCACCGACCGGACAGGAGAGGGGGACTATGGCTACACCTTC. It encodes CASTDRTGEGDYGYTF. The chain links TRBV7-9 to TRBJ1-2, with 7 bases lining up with TRBD1. CDR1 is SEHNR and CDR2 is FQNEAQ in the germline V gene (reference sequence). J gave up 3 bases and V 7 bases, and 14 bases lay outside the gene matches. This CDR3 comprises 16 residues.

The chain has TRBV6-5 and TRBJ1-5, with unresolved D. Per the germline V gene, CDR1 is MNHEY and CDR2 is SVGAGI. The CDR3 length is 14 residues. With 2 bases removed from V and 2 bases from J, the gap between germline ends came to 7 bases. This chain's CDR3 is CASSYGEGNQPQHF. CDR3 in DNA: TGTGCCAGCAGTTACGGAGAGGGCAATCAGCCCCAGCATTTT.

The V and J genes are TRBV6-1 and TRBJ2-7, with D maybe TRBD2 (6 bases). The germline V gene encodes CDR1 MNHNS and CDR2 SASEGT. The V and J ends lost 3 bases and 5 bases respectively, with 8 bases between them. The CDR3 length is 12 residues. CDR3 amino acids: CASSDGGHEQYF. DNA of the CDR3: TGTGCCAGCAGTGACGGGGGTCACGAGCAGTACTTC.

The CDR3: CASSPGGIKAYEQYF. The CDR3 DNA is TGTGCCAGCAGCCCCGGGGGGATAAAGGCCTACGAGCAGTACTTC. The chain recombines TRBV6-4 with TRBJ2-5, with 7 bases lining up with TRBD2. The J call is uncertain, as TRBJ2-7 better fits the DNA end. The CDR3 totals 15 residues. Germline CDR1 is MRHNA and CDR2 is SNTAGT.

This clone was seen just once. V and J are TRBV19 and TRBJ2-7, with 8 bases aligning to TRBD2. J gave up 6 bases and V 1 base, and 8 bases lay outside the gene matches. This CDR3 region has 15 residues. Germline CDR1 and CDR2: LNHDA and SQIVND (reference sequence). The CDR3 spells CASSIGPLAGGEQYF. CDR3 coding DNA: TGTGCCAGTAGTATAGGTCCCCTAGCGGGCGGCGAGCAGTACTTC.

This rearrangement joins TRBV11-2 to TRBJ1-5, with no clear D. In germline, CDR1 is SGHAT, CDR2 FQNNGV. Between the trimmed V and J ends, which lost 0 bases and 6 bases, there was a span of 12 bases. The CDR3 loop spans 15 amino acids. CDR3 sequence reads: CASSLDLGGGQPQHF. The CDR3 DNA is TGTGCCAGCAGCTTAGATTTGGGCGGAGGTCAGCCCCAGCATTTT. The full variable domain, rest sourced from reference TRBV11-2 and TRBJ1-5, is EAGVAQSPRYKIIEKRQSVAFWCNPISGHATLYWYQQILGQGPKLLIQFQNNGVVDDSQLPKDRFSAERLKGVDSTLKIQPAKLEDSAVYLCASSLDLGGGQPQHFGDGTRLSIL.

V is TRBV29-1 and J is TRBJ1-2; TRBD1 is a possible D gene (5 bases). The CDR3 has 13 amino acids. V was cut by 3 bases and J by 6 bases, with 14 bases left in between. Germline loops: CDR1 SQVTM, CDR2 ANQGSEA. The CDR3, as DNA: TGCAGCGTTGAGGGCAGGGAAAAGGATGGCTACACCTTC. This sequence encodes CSVEGREKDGYTF.

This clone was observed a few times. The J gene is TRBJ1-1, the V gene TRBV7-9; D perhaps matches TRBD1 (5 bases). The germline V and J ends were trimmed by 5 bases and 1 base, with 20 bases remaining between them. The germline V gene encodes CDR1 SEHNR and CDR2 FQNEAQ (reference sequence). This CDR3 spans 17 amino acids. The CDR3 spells CASSAEPGLRRNTEAFF. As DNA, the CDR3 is TGTGCCAGCAGCGCCGAACCGGGACTCCGGAGGAACACTGAAGCTTTCTTT.

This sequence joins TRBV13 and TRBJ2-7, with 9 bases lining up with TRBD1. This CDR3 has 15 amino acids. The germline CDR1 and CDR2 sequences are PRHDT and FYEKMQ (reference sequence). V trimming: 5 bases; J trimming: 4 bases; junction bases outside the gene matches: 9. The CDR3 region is CASSHLGQGGYEQYF. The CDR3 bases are TGTGCCAGCAGCCACCTGGGACAGGGTGGGTACGAGCAGTACTTC.

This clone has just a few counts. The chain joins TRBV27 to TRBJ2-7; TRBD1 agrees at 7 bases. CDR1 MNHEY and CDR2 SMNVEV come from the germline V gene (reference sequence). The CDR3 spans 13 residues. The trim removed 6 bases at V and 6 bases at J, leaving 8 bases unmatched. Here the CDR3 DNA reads TGTGCCAGCAGCCCAACCCGACAGGGCGAGCAGTACTTC. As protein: CASSPTRQGEQYF.

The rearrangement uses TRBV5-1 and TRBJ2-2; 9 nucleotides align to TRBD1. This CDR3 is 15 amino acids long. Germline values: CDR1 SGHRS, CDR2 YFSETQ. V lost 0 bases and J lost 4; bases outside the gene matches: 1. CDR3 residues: CASSLVTGGTGELFF. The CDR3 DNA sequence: TGCGCCAGCAGCTTGGTGACAGGGGGCACCGGGGAGCTGTTTTTT.

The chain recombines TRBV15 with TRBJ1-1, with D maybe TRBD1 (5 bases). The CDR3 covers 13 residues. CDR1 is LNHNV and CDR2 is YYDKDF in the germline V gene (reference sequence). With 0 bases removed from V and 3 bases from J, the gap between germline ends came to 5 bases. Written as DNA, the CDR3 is TGTGCCACCAGCAGAGAAGGGGACACTGAAGCTTTCTTT. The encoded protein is CATSREGDTEAFF.

Here the CDR3 DNA reads TGTGCCAGCAGTTTCCGGCTGACAGTGTCCTACGAGCAGTACTTC. It translates to CASSFRLTVSYEQYF. The rearrangement uses TRBV27 and TRBJ2-7; a weak D match, TRBD1 (5 bases). Between the trimmed V and J ends, which lost 3 bases and 1 base, there was a span of 13 bases. CDR1 is MNHEY, CDR2 SMNVEV, per germline (reference sequence). The CDR3 extends over 15 amino acids.

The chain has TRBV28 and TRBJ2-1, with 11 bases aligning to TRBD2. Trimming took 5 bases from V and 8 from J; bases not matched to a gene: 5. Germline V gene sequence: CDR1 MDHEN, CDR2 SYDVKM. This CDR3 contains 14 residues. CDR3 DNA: TGTGCCAGCAGTATAGCGGGGGGGAGTGATGAGCAGTTCTTC. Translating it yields CASSIAGGSDEQFF.

CDR3 DNA sequence: TGTGCCAGCAGCTTGGAATTCGCTAACTATGGCTACACCTTC. It specifies CASSLEFANYGYTF. V and J are TRBV5-6 and TRBJ1-2, with unresolved D. V gave up 0 bases and J gave up 0 bases, with 6 bases separating them. The CDR3 runs to 14 residues. The germline V gene encodes CDR1 SGHDT and CDR2 YYEEEE.

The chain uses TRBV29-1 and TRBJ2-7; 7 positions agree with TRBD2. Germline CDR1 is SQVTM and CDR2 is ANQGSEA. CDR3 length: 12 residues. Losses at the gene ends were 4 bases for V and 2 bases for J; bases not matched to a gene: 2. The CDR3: CSVASGTYEQYF. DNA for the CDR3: TGCAGCGTTGCTAGCGGCACCTACGAGCAGTACTTC.

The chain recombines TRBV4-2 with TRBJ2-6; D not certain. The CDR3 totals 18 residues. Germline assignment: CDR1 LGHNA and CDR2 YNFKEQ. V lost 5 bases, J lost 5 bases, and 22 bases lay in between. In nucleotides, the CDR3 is TGTGCCAGCAGCTATGAGAACAAAGGTTACAGTCGGGCCAACGTCCTGACTTTC. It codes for CASSYENKGYSRANVLTF.

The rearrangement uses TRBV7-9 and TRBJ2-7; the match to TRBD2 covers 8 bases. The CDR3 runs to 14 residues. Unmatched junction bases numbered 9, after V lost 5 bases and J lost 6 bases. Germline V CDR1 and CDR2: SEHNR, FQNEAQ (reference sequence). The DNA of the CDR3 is TGTGCCAGCAGCCTCGGGGGGGCGGGACTCGAGCAGTACTTC. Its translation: CASSLGGAGLEQYF.

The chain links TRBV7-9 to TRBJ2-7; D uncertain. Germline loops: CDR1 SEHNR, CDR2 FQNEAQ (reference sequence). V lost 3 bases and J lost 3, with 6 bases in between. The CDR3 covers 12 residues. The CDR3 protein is CASSFLNYEQYF. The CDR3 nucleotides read TGTGCCAGCAGCTTCCTAAACTACGAGCAGTACTTC.

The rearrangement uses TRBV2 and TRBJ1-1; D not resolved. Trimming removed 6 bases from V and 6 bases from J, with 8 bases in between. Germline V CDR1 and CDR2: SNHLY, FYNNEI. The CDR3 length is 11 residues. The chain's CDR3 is CASRDNPEAFF. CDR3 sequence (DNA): TGTGCCAGCAGAGACAACCCTGAAGCTTTCTTT.

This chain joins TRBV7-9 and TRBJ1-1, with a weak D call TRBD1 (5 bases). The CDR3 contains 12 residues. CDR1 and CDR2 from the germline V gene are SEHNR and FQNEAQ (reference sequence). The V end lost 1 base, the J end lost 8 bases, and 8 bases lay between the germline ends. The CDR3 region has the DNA TGTGCCAGCAGCTTAGGGACATCCGAAGCTTTCTTT. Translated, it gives CASSLGTSEAFF.

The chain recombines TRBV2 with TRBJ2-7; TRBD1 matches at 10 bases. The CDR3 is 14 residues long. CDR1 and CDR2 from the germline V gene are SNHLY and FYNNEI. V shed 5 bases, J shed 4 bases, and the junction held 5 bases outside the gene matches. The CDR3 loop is CASSWDRGRYEQYF. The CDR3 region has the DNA TGTGCCAGCAGTTGGGACAGGGGACGGTACGAGCAGTACTTC.

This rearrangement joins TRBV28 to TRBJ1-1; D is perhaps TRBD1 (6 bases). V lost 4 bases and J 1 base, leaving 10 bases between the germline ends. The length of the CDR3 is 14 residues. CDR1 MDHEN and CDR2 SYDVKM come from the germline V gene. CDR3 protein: CASSWGRGNTEAFF. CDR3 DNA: TGTGCCAGCAGTTGGGGCAGGGGGAACACTGAAGCTTTCTTT.